A single sample gave rise to the 14 T cell receptor beta chains below, sequenced in a study of OX40 agonist ivuxolimab in advanced cancers. Only in-frame clones appear in the TCRdb table, and some are missing; sequencing was by immunoSEQ multiplex PCR. The sample yields about 85,000 clones, 80% to 90% seen once. The input for sequencing was CD4+ or CD8+ T cells sorted from blood, taken in a trial of the OX40 agonist ivuxolimab. These receptors were collected from an adult with an advanced solid tumor such as melanoma, head and neck, liver or kidney cancer.

The chain recombines TRBV30 with TRBJ1-5, with a weak D call TRBD1 (5 bases). The CDR3 spans 13 residues. Germline CDR1 reads GTSNPN; CDR2 reads SVGIG (reference sequence). V lost 5 bases, J lost 4 bases, and 12 bases lay in between. The DNA for the CDR3 is TGTGCCTGGGGGGCCGGCCAAAATCAGCCCCAGCATTTT. This encodes CAWGAGQNQPQHF.

The chain has TRBV6-1 and TRBJ1-1; 8 bases are shared with TRBD1. There are 14 residues in the CDR3. CDR1 and CDR2 from the germline V gene are MNHNS and SASEGT. J gave up 7 bases and V 5 bases, and 9 bases lay outside the gene matches. CDR3 sequence reads: CASSKEQGVFEAFF. Here the CDR3 DNA reads TGTGCCAGCAGTAAAGAACAGGGGGTATTTGAAGCTTTCTTT.

V is TRBV28 and J is TRBJ2-1; D unresolved. The CDR3 covers 12 residues. Trimming removed 10 bases from V and 4 bases from J, with 11 bases in between. Looked up from germline, CDR1 is MDHEN and CDR2 is SYDVKM. The DNA for the CDR3 is TGTGCCACCTCGCCCCCATACAATGAGCAGTTCTTC. This sequence encodes CATSPPYNEQFF.

This rearrangement joins TRBV7-8 to TRBJ1-1; maybe TRBD1 (6 bases). Looked up from germline, CDR1 is SGHVS and CDR2 is FQNEAQ. V was shortened by 5 bases and J by 0 bases, with 10 bases between the two germline ends. CDR3 length equals 14 residues. CDR3 nucleotides: TGTGCCAGCAGCCGCGGACAGTTGAACACTGAAGCTTTCTTT. Translated, it gives CASSRGQLNTEAFF.

V usage is TRBV9 and J usage is TRBJ1-5, with D unresolved. Germline CDR1 SGDLS, CDR2 YYNGEE. The CDR3 is made up of 14 amino acids. Deletions cut 3 bases from V and 0 bases from J, with 7 bases between. The CDR3 DNA sequence: TGTGCCAGCAGCGGGGCAAGTAGCAATCAGCCCCAGCATTTT. It codes for CASSGASSNQPQHF.

The V call is TRBV5-6, the J call TRBJ2-3; 9 bases are shared with TRBD1. The length of the CDR3 is 17 residues. Germline V gives CDR1 SGHDT, CDR2 YYEEEE. V trimming: 7 bases; J trimming: 0 bases; junction bases outside the gene matches: 12. CDR3 loop: CASGSTIQGASTDTQYF. As DNA, the CDR3 is TGTGCCAGCGGCTCGACGATACAGGGGGCTAGCACAGATACGCAGTATTTT. The full variable domain, rest sourced from reference TRBV5-6 and TRBJ2-3, is DAGVTQSPTHLIKTRGQQVTLRCSPKSGHDTVSWYQQALGQGPQFIFQYYEEEERQRGNFPDRFSGHQFPNYSSELNVNALLLGDSALYLCASGSTIQGASTDTQYFGPGTRLTVL.

This rearrangement joins TRBV5-4 to TRBJ2-2, with 7 bases that match TRBD1. The germline V gene has CDR1 SGHNT and CDR2 YYREEE (reference sequence). This CDR3 is 14 amino acids long. The trim removed 2 bases at V and 3 bases at J, leaving 1 base unmatched. The CDR3 loop is CASSFTGDTGELFF. The CDR3 DNA follows: TGTGCCAGCAGCTTTACAGGGGACACCGGGGAGCTGTTTTTT.

The chain combines TRBV28 with TRBJ2-7; the match to TRBD1 covers 7 bases. In germline, CDR1 is MDHEN, CDR2 SYDVKM. This CDR3 comprises 14 residues. The V gene end was trimmed by 5 bases and the J gene end by 2 bases; junction bases not matched to a gene: 6. This CDR3 reads CASSPRDSTYEQYV. DNA for the CDR3: TGTGCCAGCAGTCCCAGGGACAGCACCTACGAGCAGTACGTC.

Written as DNA, the CDR3 is TGTGCCAGCAGTTACTCAGTTAACGTGGGGGGGGAGCAGTACTTC. Amino acids: CASSYSVNVGGEQYF. This sequence joins TRBV6-5 and TRBJ2-7; TRBD2 agrees at 7 bases. The CDR3 loop spans 15 amino acids. Germline V gives CDR1 MNHEY, CDR2 SVGAGI. Losses at the gene ends were 0 bases for V and 7 bases for J; bases not matched to a gene: 9.

Notes on this clone: This specimen includes other DNA sequences encoding the same CDR3. This rearrangement joins TRBV7-2 to TRBJ2-5; tentatively, D is TRBD1 (6 bases). The germline gives CDR1 SGHTA, CDR2 FQGNSA. Between the trimmed V and J ends, which lost 3 bases and 3 bases, there was a span of 8 bases. CDR3 length equals 13 residues. The CDR3, as DNA: TGTGCCAGCAGCTTGGGGACAAAAGAGACCCAGTACTTC. It specifies CASSLGTKETQYF.

This clone was recorded only once. This rearrangement joins TRBV6-5 to TRBJ1-2, with a weak D call TRBD1 (6 bases). The V and J ends lost 2 bases and 4 bases respectively, with 8 bases between them. The CDR3 consists of 13 residues. In germline, CDR1 is MNHEY, CDR2 SVGAGI. This CDR3 reads CASSYADSYGYTF. CDR3 coding DNA: TGTGCCAGCAGTTACGCGGACAGCTATGGCTACACCTTC.

The chain carries TRBV2 and TRBJ1-1, with 8 positions matching TRBD1. Germline lookup yields CDR1 SNHLY and CDR2 FYNNEI. This CDR3 spans 15 amino acids. With 5 bases clipped from V and 0 bases from J, the junction kept 5 bases outside the gene matches. In DNA form, the CDR3 reads TGTGCCAGCAGTCAATGGACAGGGATGAACACTGAAGCTTTCTTT. Amino acids: CASSQWTGMNTEAFF.

Points on this clone: Because the CDR3's place on the DNA is in doubt, the DNA is left out and the CDR3 is given as listed by TCRdb. The chain is built from TRBV19 and TRBJ1-5; the DNA was not compared with TRBD1, the D call given in the table. The CDR3 comprises 14 residues, both ends counted. CDR1 and CDR2 from the germline V gene are LNHDA and SQIVND (reference sequence). The CDR3: CASSILAFNQPQHF.

This chain uses TRBV7-3 with TRBJ2-1; the D is unclear. The CDR3 has 16 amino acids. The V and J ends lost 0 bases and 1 base respectively, with 10 bases between them. Germline V gene sequence: CDR1 SGHTA, CDR2 FQGTGA. The CDR3, as DNA: TGTGCCAGCAGCTTAACCCCTGGAAAGTCCTACAATGAGCAGTTCTTC. Protein product: CASSLTPGKSYNEQFF.